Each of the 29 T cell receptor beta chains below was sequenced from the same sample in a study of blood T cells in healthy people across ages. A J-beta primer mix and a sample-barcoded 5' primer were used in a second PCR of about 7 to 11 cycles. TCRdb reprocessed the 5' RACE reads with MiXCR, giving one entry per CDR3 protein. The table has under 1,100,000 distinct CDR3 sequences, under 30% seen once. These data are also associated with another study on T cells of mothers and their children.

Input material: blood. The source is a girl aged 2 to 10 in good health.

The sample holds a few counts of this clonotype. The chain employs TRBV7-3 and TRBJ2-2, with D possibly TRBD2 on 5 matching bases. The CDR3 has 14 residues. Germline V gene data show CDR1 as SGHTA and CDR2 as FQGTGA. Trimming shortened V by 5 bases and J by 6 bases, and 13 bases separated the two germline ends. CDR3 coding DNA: TGTGCCAGCAGCCCAACTAGGATGGCCGGGGAGCTGTTTTTT. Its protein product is CASSPTRMAGELFF.

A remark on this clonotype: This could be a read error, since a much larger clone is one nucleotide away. CDR3: CPSSQGGGRYEQFF. For the CDR3, the DNA is TGCCCCAGCAGCCAAGGGGGCGGGAGATACGAGCAGTTCTTC. V gene TRBV4-1 combines with J gene TRBJ2-1; either TRBD1 or TRBD2 may supply D (7 bases each). The CDR3 has 14 amino acids. Looked up from germline, CDR1 is MGHRA and CDR2 is YSYEKL.

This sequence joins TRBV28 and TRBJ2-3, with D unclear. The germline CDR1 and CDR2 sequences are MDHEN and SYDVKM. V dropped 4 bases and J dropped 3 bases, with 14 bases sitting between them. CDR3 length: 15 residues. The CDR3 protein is CASSSPKVGTDTQYF. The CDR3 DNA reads TGTGCCAGCAGTTCACCTAAGGTCGGGACAGATACGCAGTATTTT.

CDR3 DNA sequence: TGTGCCAGCAGCCCGATGATTTCCACAGATACGCAGTATTTT. Its translation: CASSPMISTDTQYF. The rearrangement links TRBV11-1 to TRBJ2-3; D is unclear. V was cut by 5 bases and J by 2 bases, with 11 bases left in between. This CDR3 has 14 residues. Per germline, CDR1 SGHAT and CDR2 FQDESV (reference sequence). Full variable domain (missing parts from reference TRBV11-1 and TRBJ2-3): EAEVAQSPRYKITEKSQAVAFWCDPISGHATLYWYRQILGQGPELLVQFQDESVVDDSQLPKDRFSAERLKGVDSTLKIQPAELGDSAMYLCASSPMISTDTQYFGPGTRLTVL.

CDR3 sequence reads: CASSNDGLSNQPQHF. CDR3 DNA sequence: TGTGCCAGTAGTAACGACGGACTTAGCAATCAGCCCCAGCATTTT. The chain carries TRBV19 and TRBJ1-5; D is undetermined. This CDR3 has 15 amino acids. V was clipped by 4 bases and J by 0 bases, with 10 bases between them. Germline V gives CDR1 LNHDA, CDR2 SQIVND (reference sequence).

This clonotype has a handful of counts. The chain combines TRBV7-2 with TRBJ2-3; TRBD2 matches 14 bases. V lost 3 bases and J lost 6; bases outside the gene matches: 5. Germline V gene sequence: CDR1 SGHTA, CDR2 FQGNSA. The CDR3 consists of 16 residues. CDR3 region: CASSFQGLAGVDTQYF. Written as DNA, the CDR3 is TGTGCCAGCAGCTTTCAGGGACTAGCGGGGGTGGATACGCAGTATTTT.

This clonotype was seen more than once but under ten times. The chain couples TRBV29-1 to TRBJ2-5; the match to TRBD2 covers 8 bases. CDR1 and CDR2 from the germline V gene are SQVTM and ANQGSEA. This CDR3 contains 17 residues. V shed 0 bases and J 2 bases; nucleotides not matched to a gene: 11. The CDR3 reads CSVEDLRAGGGQETQYF. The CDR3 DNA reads TGCAGCGTTGAAGATCTCCGGGCGGGGGGTGGACAAGAGACCCAGTACTTC.

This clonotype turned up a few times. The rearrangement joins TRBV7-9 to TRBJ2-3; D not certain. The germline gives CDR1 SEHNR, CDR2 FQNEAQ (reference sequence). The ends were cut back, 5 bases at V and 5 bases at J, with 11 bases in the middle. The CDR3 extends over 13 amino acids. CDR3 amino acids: CASSRDTLDTQYF. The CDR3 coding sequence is TGTGCCAGCAGCCGTGACACCTTAGATACGCAGTATTTT.

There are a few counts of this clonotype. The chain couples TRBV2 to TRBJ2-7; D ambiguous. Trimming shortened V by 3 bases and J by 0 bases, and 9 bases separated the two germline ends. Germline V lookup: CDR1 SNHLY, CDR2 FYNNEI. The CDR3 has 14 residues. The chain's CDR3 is CASSDLESSYEQYF. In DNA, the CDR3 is TGTGCCAGCAGTGACTTAGAAAGCTCCTACGAGCAGTACTTC.

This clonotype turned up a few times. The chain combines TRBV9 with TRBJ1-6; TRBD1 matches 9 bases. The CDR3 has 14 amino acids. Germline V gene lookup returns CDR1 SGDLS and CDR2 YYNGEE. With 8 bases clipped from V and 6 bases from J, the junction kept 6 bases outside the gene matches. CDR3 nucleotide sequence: TGTGCCAGTAATACAGGGGGCGGTAATTCACCCCTCCACTTT. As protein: CASNTGGGNSPLHF. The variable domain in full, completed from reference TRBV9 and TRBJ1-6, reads DSGVTQTPKHLITATGQRVTLRCSPRSGDLSVYWYQQSLDQGLQFLIQYYNGEERAKGNILERFSAQQFPDLHSELNLSSLELGDSALYFCASNTGGGNSPLHFGNGTRLTVT.

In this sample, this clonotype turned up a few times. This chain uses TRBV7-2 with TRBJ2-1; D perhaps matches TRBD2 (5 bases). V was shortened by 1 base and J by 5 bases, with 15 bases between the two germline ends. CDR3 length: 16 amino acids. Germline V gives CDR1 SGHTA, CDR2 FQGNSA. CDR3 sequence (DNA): TGTGCCAGCAGCTTAGGAGGGTGGCGCAGAGACAATGAGCAGTTCTTC. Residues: CASSLGGWRRDNEQFF.

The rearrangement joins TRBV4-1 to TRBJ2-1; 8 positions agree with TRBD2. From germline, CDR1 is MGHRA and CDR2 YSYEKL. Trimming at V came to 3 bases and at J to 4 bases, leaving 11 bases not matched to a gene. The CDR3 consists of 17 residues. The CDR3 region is CASSQVRAGVSYNEQFF. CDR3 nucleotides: TGCGCCAGCAGCCAGGTCCGAGCGGGGGTCTCTTACAATGAGCAGTTCTTC.

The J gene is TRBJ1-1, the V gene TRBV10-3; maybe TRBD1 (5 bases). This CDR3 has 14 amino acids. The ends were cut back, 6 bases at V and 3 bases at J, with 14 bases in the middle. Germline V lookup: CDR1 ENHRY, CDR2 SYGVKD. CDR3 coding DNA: TGTGCCATCAGCCCGGGACGGATGGACACTGAAGCTTTCTTT. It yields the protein CAISPGRMDTEAFF.

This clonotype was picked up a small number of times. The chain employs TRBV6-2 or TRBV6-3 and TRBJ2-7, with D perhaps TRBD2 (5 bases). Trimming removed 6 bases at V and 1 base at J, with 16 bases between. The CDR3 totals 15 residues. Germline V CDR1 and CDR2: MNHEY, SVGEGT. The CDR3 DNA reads TGTGCCAGCAGCGAGATTGGACTCCATTCCTACGAGCAGTACTTC. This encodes CASSEIGLHSYEQYF.

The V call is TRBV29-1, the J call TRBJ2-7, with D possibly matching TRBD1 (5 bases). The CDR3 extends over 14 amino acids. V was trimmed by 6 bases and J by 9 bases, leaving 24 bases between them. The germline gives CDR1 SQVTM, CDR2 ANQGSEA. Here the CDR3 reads CSVSTGSPRSGQYF. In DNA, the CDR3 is TGCAGCGTATCAACAGGATCCCCCCGCTCCGGGCAGTACTTC.

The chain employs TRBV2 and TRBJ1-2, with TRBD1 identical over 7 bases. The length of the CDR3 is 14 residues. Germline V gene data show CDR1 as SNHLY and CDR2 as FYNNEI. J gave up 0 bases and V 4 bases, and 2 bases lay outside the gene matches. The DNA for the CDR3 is TGTGCCAGCAGTGGAGGGGGCACTAACTATGGCTACACCTTC. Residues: CASSGGGTNYGYTF.

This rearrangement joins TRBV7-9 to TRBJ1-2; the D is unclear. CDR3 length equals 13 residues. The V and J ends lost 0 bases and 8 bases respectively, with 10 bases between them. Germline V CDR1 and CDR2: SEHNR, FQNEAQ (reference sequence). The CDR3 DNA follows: TGTGCCAGCAGCTTAGCGGGCCCAGAAGGCTACACCTTC. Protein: CASSLAGPEGYTF. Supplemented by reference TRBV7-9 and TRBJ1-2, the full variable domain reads DTGVSQNPRHKITKRGQNVTFRCDPISEHNRLYWYRQTLGQGPEFLTYFQNEAQLEKSRLLSDRFSAERPKGSFSTLEIQRTEQGDSAMYLCASSLAGPEGYTFGSGTRLTVV.

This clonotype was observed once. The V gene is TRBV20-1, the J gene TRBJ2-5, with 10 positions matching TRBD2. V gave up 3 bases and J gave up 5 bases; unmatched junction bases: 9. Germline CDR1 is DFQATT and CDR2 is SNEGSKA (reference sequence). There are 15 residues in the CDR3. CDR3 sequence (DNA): TGCAGTGCTAGTGTGCTAGCGGGAGTGAGGGAGACCCAGTACTTC. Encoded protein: CSASVLAGVRETQYF.

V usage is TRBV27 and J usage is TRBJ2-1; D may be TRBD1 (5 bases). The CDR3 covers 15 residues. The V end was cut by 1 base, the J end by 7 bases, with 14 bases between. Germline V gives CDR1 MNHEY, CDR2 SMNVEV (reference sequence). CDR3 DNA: TGTGCCAGCAGTTTATGGTCTCCGCCAGGGAATGAGCAGTTCTTC. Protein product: CASSLWSPPGNEQFF.

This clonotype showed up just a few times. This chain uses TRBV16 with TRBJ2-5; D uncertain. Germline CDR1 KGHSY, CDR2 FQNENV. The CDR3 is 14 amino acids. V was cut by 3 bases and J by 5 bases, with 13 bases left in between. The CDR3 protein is CASSHYRVEETQYF. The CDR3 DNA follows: TGTGCCAGCAGCCACTATAGGGTGGAGGAGACCCAGTACTTC.

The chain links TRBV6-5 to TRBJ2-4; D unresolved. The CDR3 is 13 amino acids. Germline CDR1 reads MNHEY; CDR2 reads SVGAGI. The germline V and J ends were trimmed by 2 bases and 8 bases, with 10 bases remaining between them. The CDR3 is CASSYLEGDIQYF. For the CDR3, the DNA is TGTGCCAGCAGTTACCTGGAAGGAGACATTCAGTACTTC.

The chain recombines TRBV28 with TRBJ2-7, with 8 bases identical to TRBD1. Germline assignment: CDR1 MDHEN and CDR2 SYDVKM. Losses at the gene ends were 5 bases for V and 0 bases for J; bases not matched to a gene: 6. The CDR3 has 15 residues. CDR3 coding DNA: TGTGCCAGCAGTCCGCGACAGGGGAGCTCCTACGAGCAGTACTTC. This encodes CASSPRQGSSYEQYF.

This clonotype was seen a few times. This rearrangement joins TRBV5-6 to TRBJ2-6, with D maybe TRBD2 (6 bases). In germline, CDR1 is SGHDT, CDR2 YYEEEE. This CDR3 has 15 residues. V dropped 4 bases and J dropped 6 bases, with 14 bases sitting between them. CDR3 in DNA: TGTGCCAGCAGCATAGGGACTTACGCGGCCAACGTCCTGACTTTC. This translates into CASSIGTYAANVLTF.

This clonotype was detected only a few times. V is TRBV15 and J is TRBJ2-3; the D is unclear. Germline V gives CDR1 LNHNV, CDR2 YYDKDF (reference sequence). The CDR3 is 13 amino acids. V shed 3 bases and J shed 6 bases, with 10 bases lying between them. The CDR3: CATSSVRTDTQYF. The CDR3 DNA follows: TGTGCCACCAGCAGTGTTAGGACGGATACGCAGTATTTT.

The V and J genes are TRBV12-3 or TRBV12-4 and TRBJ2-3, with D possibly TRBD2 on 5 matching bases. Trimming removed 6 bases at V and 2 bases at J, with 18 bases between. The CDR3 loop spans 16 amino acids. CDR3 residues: CASSRQHGMYTDTQYF. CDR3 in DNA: TGTGCCAGCAGCCGCCAACACGGGATGTACACAGATACGCAGTATTTT.

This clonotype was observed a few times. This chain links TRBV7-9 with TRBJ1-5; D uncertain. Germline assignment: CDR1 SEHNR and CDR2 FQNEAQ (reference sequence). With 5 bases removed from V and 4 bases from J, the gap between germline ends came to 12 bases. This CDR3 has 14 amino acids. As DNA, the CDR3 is TGTGCCAGCAGCCCACCGGGTCCTAATCAGCCCCAGCATTTT. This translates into CASSPPGPNQPQHF.

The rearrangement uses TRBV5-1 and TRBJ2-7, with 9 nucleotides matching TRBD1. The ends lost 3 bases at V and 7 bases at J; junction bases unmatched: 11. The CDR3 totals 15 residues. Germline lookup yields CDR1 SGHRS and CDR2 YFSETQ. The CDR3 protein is CASSSEQGAVGEQYF. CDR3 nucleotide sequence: TGCGCCAGCAGCTCCGAACAGGGGGCTGTGGGAGAGCAGTACTTC.

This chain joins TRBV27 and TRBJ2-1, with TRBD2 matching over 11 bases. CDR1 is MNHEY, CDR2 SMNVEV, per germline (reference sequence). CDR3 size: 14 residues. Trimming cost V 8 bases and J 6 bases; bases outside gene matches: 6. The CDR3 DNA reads TGTGCCAGCGGAATAGCGGGGGGGCTCAATGAGCAGTTCTTC. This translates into CASGIAGGLNEQFF.

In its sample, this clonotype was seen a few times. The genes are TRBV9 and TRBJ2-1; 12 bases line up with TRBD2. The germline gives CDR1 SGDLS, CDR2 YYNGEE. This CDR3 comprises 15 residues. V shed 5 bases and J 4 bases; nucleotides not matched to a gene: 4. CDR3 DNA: TGTGCCAGCAGTAAAACTAGCGGGAGGTACAATGAGCAGTTCTTC. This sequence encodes CASSKTSGRYNEQFF.